Listed below are T cell receptor beta chains from one sample, sequenced in a study of T cell responses to AZD1222 COVID-19 vaccine. Assay used: immunoSEQ multiplex PCR; TCRdb lists only in-frame clones, some missing. Here the sample spans about 100,000 clones, over 75% being singletons. The sample in question was peripheral blood, obtained on day 0 of MenACWY control vaccination. The receptors here all came from an adult in good health. Each CDR3 is given with its conserved first and last residue. D genes are given only for firm matches. Clone size, where shown, is once, few, many, or a class for clones that have expanded.

J,length,D,size,V,DNA,CDR3
TRBJ2-3,14,-,few,TRBV11-2,TGTGCCAGCAGCATGCCGAGAGGGGCAGATACGCAGTATTTT,CASSMPRGADTQYF
TRBJ2-7,13,-,-,TRBV5-6,TGTGCCAGCAGCCCTGGAGCCTCCTACGAGCAGTACTTC,CASSPGASYEQYF
TRBJ2-7,11,-,-,TRBV28,TGTGCCAGCCACGGGGTCTACGAGCAGTACTTC,CASHGVYEQYF
TRBJ1-1,13,-,-,TRBV11-2,TGTGCCAGCAGCTTAGGTCCCGACACTGAAGCTTTCTTT,CASSLGPDTEAFF
TRBJ1-2,15,-,-,TRBV19,TGTGCCAGTGGGGAACCGGGACGGCCGTGGGATGGCTACACCTTC,CASGEPGRPWDGYTF
TRBJ2-7,14,TRBD2,-,TRBV6-2/TRBV6-3,TGTGCCAGCAGTTTTCTAGCGGGGCTCGCTGAGCAGTACTTC,CASSFLAGLAEQYF
TRBJ1-2,16,TRBD1,few,TRBV19,TGTGCCAGTAGTATACCCCCCCGGGACAGGCCCTATGGCTACACCTTC,CASSIPPRDRPYGYTF
TRBJ2-4,12,-,-,TRBV27,TGTGCCAGCAGTGAAGGCGGCAACATTCAGTACTTC,CASSEGGNIQYF
TRBJ2-7,17,TRBD1,-,TRBV5-1,TGCGCCAGCAGCTTGGCCGGGGACAGCTCCGGGGCCGACGAGCAGTACTTC,CASSLAGDSSGADEQYF
TRBJ2-5,16,-,-,TRBV28,TGTGCCAGCAGTTTCTTCGGCGGGGCGGATGGGGAGACCCAGTACTTC,CASSFFGGADGETQYF
TRBJ1-3,19,-,-,TRBV5-8,TGTGCCAGCAGCGGTGGCAGGGGCAGCTCCCTATACGCTGGAAACACCATATATTTT,CASSGGRGSSLYAGNTIYF
TRBJ1-1,16,-,-,TRBV21-1,TGTGCCAGCAGCAAAGAACTCGGGGTAGGGGACACTGAAGCTTTCTTT,CASSKELGVGDTEAFF
TRBJ2-1,12,-,-,TRBV6-5,TGTGCCAGCAGGGACTTAGACTATGAGCAGTTCTTC,CASRDLDYEQFF
TRBJ2-7,14,-,-,TRBV6-5,TGTGCCAGCAACCGACTAGGTCCCTCCTACGAGCAGTACTTC,CASNRLGPSYEQYF
TRBJ2-5,13,-,once,TRBV7-2,TGTGCCAGCAGCCCAGGGGCTAAAGAGACCCAGTACTTC,CASSPGAKETQYF
TRBJ2-3,15,-,-,TRBV6-5,TGTGCCAGCAGTTTGGGAGGGGGCCGCACAGATACGCAGTATTTT,CASSLGGGRTDTQYF
TRBJ2-1,14,-,-,TRBV5-1,TGCGCCAGCAGCTTGCTGCGACTTGACAATGAGCAGTTCTTC,CASSLLRLDNEQFF
TRBJ2-7,15,TRBD1,-,TRBV9,TGTGCCAGCAGCGCGGACAGGGGGACGCCCTACGAGCAGTACTTC,CASSADRGTPYEQYF
TRBJ1-1,13,-,once,TRBV6-6,TGTGCCAGCAGTTATGCGGGCAGCACTGAAGCTTTCTTT,CASSYAGSTEAFF
TRBJ1-1,12,TRBD1,-,TRBV9,TGTGCCAGCAGCGCAGGGGGCCCTGAAGCTTTCTTT,CASSAGGPEAFF
TRBJ1-2,13,-,once,TRBV28,TGTGCCAGCAGAGGGTCAGCTAACTATGGCTACACCTTC,CASRGSANYGYTF
TRBJ2-7,13,-,-,TRBV28,TGTGCCATCCAGGGGCAGACAACCTACGAGCAGTACTTC,CAIQGQTTYEQYF
TRBJ1-6,15,TRBD1,-,TRBV4-1,TGCGCCAGCAGCCTGACCGGGACAGGGTATTCACCCCTCCACTTT,CASSLTGTGYSPLHF
TRBJ2-7,14,-,-,TRBV7-3,TGTGCCAGCAGCCCCGGACCGGGAGATTACGAGCAGTACTTC,CASSPGPGDYEQYF
TRBJ2-3,18,TRBD2,-,TRBV3-1/TRBV3-2,TGTGCCAGCAGCCAAGATACACCCAGCGGGGGGCCGGGAGATACGCAGTATTTT,CASSQDTPSGGPGDTQYF
TRBJ2-5,15,-,-,TRBV7-7,TGTGCCAGCAGCTTAGCGGGAGGGGGCCAAGAGACCCAGTACTTC,CASSLAGGGQETQYF
TRBJ2-3,15,-,-,TRBV30,TGTGCCTGGGCCCCGGGGACATCCCCCACAGATACGCAGTATTTT,CAWAPGTSPTDTQYF
TRBJ1-1,15,-,-,TRBV18,TGTGCCAGCTCACCCTATGTGCAAGGCGGGGATGAAGCTTTCTTT,CASSPYVQGGDEAFF
TRBJ2-1,15,TRBD2,-,TRBV18,TGTGCCAGCTCAACTAGGACTAGCGGGAGGGGAGAGCAGTTCTTC,CASSTRTSGRGEQFF
TRBJ2-5,15,TRBD2,-,TRBV5-1,TGCGCCAGCAGCCCAAGGACTAGTCGTCAAGAGACCCAGTACTTC,CASSPRTSRQETQYF
TRBJ2-7,14,-,-,TRBV30,TGTGCCTGGGGGCAGACTCCCGATGCGGGGGAGCAGTACTTC,CAWGQTPDAGEQYF
TRBJ2-1,16,TRBD2,once,TRBV5-1,TGCGCCAGCAGCCCTCCTAGCGGGGGGCTTGACAATGAGCAGTTCTTC,CASSPPSGGLDNEQFF
TRBJ1-5,19,TRBD1,-,TRBV7-3,TGTGCCAGCAGCTTTTATGTCCCGAGGGGGCAAGGGGGCAATCAGCCCCAGCATTTT,CASSFYVPRGQGGNQPQHF
TRBJ2-6,17,TRBD1,-,TRBV9,TGTGCCAGCAGCGGGGACAGGGACCGTCGGGGGGCCAACGTCCTGACTTTC,CASSGDRDRRGANVLTF
TRBJ2-3,15,-,once,TRBV27,TGTGCCAGCAGTCTGCGTAGGAGAAGTACAGATACGCAGTATTTT,CASSLRRRSTDTQYF
TRBJ1-5,12,-,-,TRBV6-5,TGTGCCAGCGGGTCACCATATCAGCCCCAGCATTTT,CASGSPYQPQHF
TRBJ2-3,14,-,-,TRBV10-3,TGTGCCATCAGTGAATTGGGGGCAAGGGATACGCAGTATTTT,CAISELGARDTQYF
TRBJ1-2,14,TRBD1,-,TRBV19,TGTGCCAGCGACAGGGGCCCCCCAAACTATGGCTACACCTTC,CASDRGPPNYGYTF
TRBJ2-2,16,-,-,TRBV27,TGTGCCAGCACGCTCGGACCCTCCTGGGACACCGGGGAGCTGTTTTTT,CASTLGPSWDTGELFF
TRBJ2-7,17,TRBD2,-,TRBV3-1/TRBV3-2,TGTGCCAGCAGCCAGGGCGGACTAGCGGCATCCTCCTACGAGCAGTACTTC,CASSQGGLAASSYEQYF
TRBJ1-5,16,-,-,TRBV6-5,TGTGCCAGCAGTTACTCGGTCAGACAGTCCAATCAGCCCCAGCATTTT,CASSYSVRQSNQPQHF
TRBJ2-1,14,-,-,TRBV30,TGTGCCTGGCTCCCTAAGAAGTCCTACAATGAGCAGTTCTTC,CAWLPKKSYNEQFF
TRBJ2-6,17,-,-,TRBV9,TGTGCCAGCAGCGTACGAGGGGCAGACTCTGGGGCCAACGTCCTGACTTTC,CASSVRGADSGANVLTF
TRBJ1-4,14,-,-,TRBV2,TGTGCCAGCTCGAGTCAGGTGAACCACGAAAAACTGTTTTTT,CASSSQVNHEKLFF
TRBJ1-6,14,-,-,TRBV5-4,TGCGCCAGCAGCTTGACGTCGCAGGGATCACCCCTCCACTTT,CASSLTSQGSPLHF
TRBJ2-1,14,-,-,TRBV2,TGTGCCAGCAGTGGGGGGGACAGCTACAATGAGCAGTTCTTC,CASSGGDSYNEQFF
TRBJ2-5,16,-,-,TRBV9,TGTGCCAGCAGCGCGGGAATAGGGGGGAGTCAAGAGACCCAGTACTTC,CASSAGIGGSQETQYF
TRBJ2-7,14,TRBD1,-,TRBV6-5,TGTGCCAGCAGTTCTGGGACAGGGTCTTACGAGCAGTACTTC,CASSSGTGSYEQYF
TRBJ2-7,14,-,once,TRBV18,TGTGCCAGCTCACCACAGGAGATGATTTACGAGCAGTACTTC,CASSPQEMIYEQYF
TRBJ1-3,13,-,-,TRBV6-5,TGTGCCACCCAGACCAGCTCTGGAAACACCATATATTTT,CATQTSSGNTIYF
TRBJ2-1,15,TRBD2,-,TRBV7-9,TGTGCCAGCAGCTTATCGGGACTAGCGGGAGATGAGCAGTTCTTC,CASSLSGLAGDEQFF
TRBJ2-1,17,TRBD1,once,TRBV6-2/TRBV6-3,TGTGCCAGCAGTTACCCCCCCGGACAGGGGGGTCATCGTGAGCAGTTCTTC,CASSYPPGQGGHREQFF
TRBJ2-2,15,TRBD2,-,TRBV7-2,TGTGCCAGCAGCTTAGCCGGGAGGAGTAACCGGGAGCTGTTTTTT,CASSLAGRSNRELFF
TRBJ1-6,14,-,once,TRBV28,TGTGCCACGGGGGACCTGGGTGTAGGTTCACCCCTCCACTTT,CATGDLGVGSPLHF
TRBJ2-3,16,TRBD2,-,TRBV11-2,TGTGCCAGCAGCTCTCTAGCGGGGGGTCGCACAGATACGCAGTATTTT,CASSSLAGGRTDTQYF
TRBJ1-5,15,-,-,TRBV7-2,TGTGCCAGCAGCTTAGCCGGGACCTTCAATCAGCCCCAGCATTTT,CASSLAGTFNQPQHF
TRBJ1-2,13,-,once,TRBV15,TGTGCCACCAGCAGAGGGGACGTTGGGGGCTACACCTTC,CATSRGDVGGYTF
TRBJ1-1,15,TRBD1,once,TRBV15,TGTGCCACCAGCAGCCAGGACAGGGGGGAAACTGAAGCTTTCTTT,CATSSQDRGETEAFF
TRBJ1-3,15,TRBD1,-,TRBV6-5,TGTGCCAGCAGTTACTCGGGACAGGGTGCGGACACCATATATTTT,CASSYSGQGADTIYF